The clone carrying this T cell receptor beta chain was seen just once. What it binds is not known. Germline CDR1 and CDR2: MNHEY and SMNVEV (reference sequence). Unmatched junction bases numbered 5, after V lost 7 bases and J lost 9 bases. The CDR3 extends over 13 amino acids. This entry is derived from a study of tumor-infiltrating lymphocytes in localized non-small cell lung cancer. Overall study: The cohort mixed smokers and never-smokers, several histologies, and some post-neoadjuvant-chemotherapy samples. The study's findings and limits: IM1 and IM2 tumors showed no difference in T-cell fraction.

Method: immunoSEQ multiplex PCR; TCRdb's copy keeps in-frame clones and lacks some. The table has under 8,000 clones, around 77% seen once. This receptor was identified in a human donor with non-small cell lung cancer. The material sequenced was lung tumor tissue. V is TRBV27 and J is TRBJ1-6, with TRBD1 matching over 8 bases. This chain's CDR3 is CASKWDRISPLHF. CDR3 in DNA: TGTGCCAGCAAATGGGACAGGATTTCACCCCTCCACTTT.